Listed here are 21 T cell receptor beta chains from one sample, sequenced in a study of cytomegalovirus exposure and HLA in healthy donors. The PCR employed 60 Vbeta primers together with 13 Jbeta primers. Measured with immunoSEQ multiplex PCR; TCRdb has only the in-frame clones, and not every one. This table holds about 98,000 clones, approximately 79% found once. The sample comprised PBMCs. These TCRs come from a male donor in good health and CMV-seronegative.

The rearrangement uses TRBV6-1 and TRBJ1-1; 7 positions match TRBD1. In germline, CDR1 is MNHNS, CDR2 SASEGT. The CDR3 is 13 residues long. J was trimmed by 3 bases and V by 6 bases; bases with no gene match: 4. This CDR3 is CASRNTGDTEAFF. The DNA of the CDR3 is TGTGCCAGCAGAAATACAGGGGACACTGAAGCTTTCTTT.

This clone was picked up one time. The junction and the germline gene differ at one end; a read error may be behind it. The rearrangement links TRBV5-1 to TRBJ2-7, with 9 positions matching TRBD1. Per the germline V gene, CDR1 is SGHRS and CDR2 is YFSETQ. The CDR3 runs 16 residues. The CDR3 spells CASSLPRQGGSNEQYF. In DNA form, the CDR3 reads TGCGCCAGCAGCCTCCCCCGACAGGGGGGCTCCAACGAGCAGTACTTC.

The genes are TRBV7-9 and TRBJ1-4; TRBD1 is a possible D gene (6 bases). Between the trimmed V and J ends, which lost 8 bases and 8 bases, there was a span of 24 bases. From germline, CDR1 is SEHNR and CDR2 FQNEAQ (reference sequence). The length of the CDR3 is 16 residues. This chain's CDR3 is CASGLPTGGGREKLFF. In nucleotides, the CDR3 is TGTGCCAGCGGGTTACCCACAGGCGGGGGCAGAGAAAAACTGTTTTTT.

This rearrangement joins TRBV4-2 to TRBJ1-3; the D is unclear. Trimming shortened V by 1 base and J by 4 bases, and 14 bases separated the two germline ends. Per germline, CDR1 LGHNA and CDR2 YNFKEQ. This CDR3 comprises 16 residues. The CDR3 coding sequence is TGTGCCAGCAGCCAAGGAAGCCCATTTCTAGGAAACACCATATATTTT. This translates into CASSQGSPFLGNTIYF.

This chain links TRBV6-5 with TRBJ1-4; possibly TRBD1 for D (6 bases). Looked up from germline, CDR1 is MNHEY and CDR2 is SVGAGI. The V and J ends lost 0 bases and 7 bases respectively, with 12 bases between them. This CDR3 contains 15 residues. CDR3 coding DNA: TGTGCCAGCAGTTACTCAGGGGGTGGGTTTGAAAAACTGTTTTTT. This codes for CASSYSGGGFEKLFF.

V is TRBV7-2 and J is TRBJ2-5; D remains unclear. Between the trimmed V and J ends, which lost 4 bases and 4 bases, there was a span of 13 bases. CDR1 SGHTA and CDR2 FQGNSA come from the germline V gene. The CDR3 has 14 residues. As DNA, the CDR3 is TGTGCCAGCAGCTCCCAGTTTGGCGGAGAGACCCAGTACTTC. This sequence encodes CASSSQFGGETQYF.

The chain couples TRBV27 to TRBJ1-4; TRBD1 matches at 10 bases. Trimming cost V 6 bases and J 5 bases; bases outside gene matches: 3. The CDR3 sequence is 14 residues long. Looked up from germline, CDR1 is MNHEY and CDR2 is SMNVEV (reference sequence). This CDR3 reads CASRRQGANEKLFF. DNA of the CDR3: TGTGCCAGCAGGCGACAGGGGGCGAATGAAAAACTGTTTTTT.

The rearrangement links TRBV4-2 to TRBJ1-5; weak D call: TRBD1 (5 bases). The ends were cut back, 0 bases at V and 4 bases at J, with 13 bases in the middle. Germline assignment: CDR1 LGHNA and CDR2 YNFKEQ. The CDR3 is made up of 16 amino acids. CDR3 DNA sequence: TGTGCCAGCAGCCAAGATGGGCAGGGCTTAAATCAGCCCCAGCATTTT. It specifies CASSQDGQGLNQPQHF.

CDR3 coding DNA: TGTGCCAGCAATGATAGACAGGGGCATACAGATACGCAGTATTTT. Protein sequence: CASNDRQGHTDTQYF. This chain connects TRBV28 to TRBJ2-3, with TRBD1 identical over 8 bases. Germline assignment: CDR1 MDHEN and CDR2 SYDVKM. J gave up 3 bases and V 7 bases, and 9 bases lay outside the gene matches. This CDR3 is 15 amino acids long. Full variable domain (remainder filled in from reference TRBV28 and TRBJ2-3): DVKVTQSSRYLVKRTGEKVFLECVQDMDHENMFWYRQDPGLGLRLIYFSYDVKMKEKGDIPEGYSVSREKKERFSLILESASTNQTSMYLCASNDRQGHTDTQYFGPGTRLTVL.

This clone occurred once. The V and J genes are TRBV10-3 and TRBJ1-2, with 8 bases identical to TRBD1. The trim removed 3 bases at V and 5 bases at J, leaving 8 bases unmatched. This CDR3 has 15 residues. Germline assignment: CDR1 ENHRY and CDR2 SYGVKD. CDR3 DNA: TGTGCCATCAGTGACTCCCGGGACAGGAGATATGGCTACACCTTC. Translated: CAISDSRDRRYGYTF.

The chain is built from TRBV6-6 and TRBJ1-2; possible D gene TRBD1, 5 bases. V was pared by 6 bases and J by 4 bases, with 15 bases between. The CDR3 has 14 residues. Germline lookup yields CDR1 MNHNY and CDR2 SVGAGI (reference sequence). The CDR3 protein is CASSPIWGVYGYTF. The CDR3 region has the DNA TGTGCCAGCAGCCCTATCTGGGGGGTCTATGGCTACACCTTC.

This chain uses TRBV6-6 with TRBJ2-3; D unclear. CDR3 length equals 14 residues. Per the germline V gene, CDR1 is MNHNY and CDR2 is SVGAGI (reference sequence). V dropped 2 bases and J dropped 3 bases, with 9 bases sitting between them. This CDR3 reads CASSYDRNTDTQYF. CDR3 DNA sequence: TGTGCCAGCAGTTACGATAGAAATACAGATACGCAGTATTTT.

The chain employs TRBV28 and TRBJ1-5; perhaps TRBD1 as D (5 bases). This CDR3 spans 13 amino acids. V was cut by 10 bases and J by 6 bases, with 16 bases left in between. CDR1 is MDHEN and CDR2 is SYDVKM in the germline V gene. In nucleotides, the CDR3 is TGTGCCACCCGGAAGGGCAGGGTTCAGCCCCAGCATTTT. It codes for CATRKGRVQPQHF.

This clone was observed a few times. The chain is built from TRBV7-9 and TRBJ2-3, with 9 nucleotides matching TRBD1. The CDR3 is made up of 15 amino acids. Germline-derived CDR1 and CDR2 are SEHNR and FQNEAQ (reference sequence). V shed 5 bases and J 1 base; nucleotides not matched to a gene: 4. The CDR3 is CASSPRTGGTDTQYF. The CDR3, as DNA: TGTGCCAGCAGCCCCCGGACAGGGGGCACAGATACGCAGTATTTT.

The CDR3 DNA reads as TGTGCCAGCTCACCACAAAAGACAGGGGGACAGCCCCAGCATTTT. This gives the protein CASSPQKTGGQPQHF. The chain couples TRBV18 to TRBJ1-5; TRBD1 matches at 9 bases. The CDR3 consists of 15 residues. J was trimmed by 7 bases and V by 1 base; bases with no gene match: 5. Germline assignment: CDR1 KGHSH and CDR2 LQKENI.

By share, this clone ranks as medium-sized. The chain employs TRBV6-5 and TRBJ2-7, with a tentative D call TRBD2 (5 bases). Per germline, CDR1 MNHEY and CDR2 SVGAGI. Trimming shortened V by 10 bases and J by 5 bases, and 18 bases separated the two germline ends. This CDR3 spans 13 amino acids. The CDR3 nucleotides are TGTGCCACCCTTAGCGTTGTGTCCAACGAGCAGTACTTC. It yields the protein CATLSVVSNEQYF.

The CDR3 DNA sequence: TGTGCCAGCAGCTTAGTCCCTGGACTCTACGAGCAGTACTTC. Translating it yields CASSLVPGLYEQYF. The chain is built from TRBV7-2 and TRBJ2-7; tentative D call: TRBD2 (5 bases). The ends were cut back, 1 base at V and 3 bases at J, with 10 bases in the middle. CDR1 SGHTA and CDR2 FQGNSA come from the germline V gene. The CDR3 has 14 amino acids.

The J gene is TRBJ2-7, the V gene TRBV7-9; 8 bases are a match to TRBD1. Trimming removed 5 bases from V and 4 bases from J; junction bases left unmatched: 4. The CDR3 contains 13 residues. The germline V gene has CDR1 SEHNR and CDR2 FQNEAQ (reference sequence). The chain's CDR3 is CASSLRQGYEQYF. Written as DNA, the CDR3 is TGTGCCAGCAGCCTGAGACAGGGGTACGAGCAGTACTTC.

The CDR3 here is CASRQGIHYEQYF. DNA for the CDR3: TGTGCCAGCCGACAGGGAATCCACTACGAGCAGTACTTC. J is TRBJ2-7 and V is TRBV28, with 7 bases aligning to TRBD1. The CDR3 consists of 13 residues. V lost 8 bases to trimming and J lost 3 bases; unmatched junction nucleotides: 7. CDR1 and CDR2 from the germline V gene are MDHEN and SYDVKM.

The rearrangement joins TRBV2 to TRBJ1-5, with 10 bases matching TRBD1. Germline values: CDR1 SNHLY, CDR2 FYNNEI. J gave up 2 bases and V 6 bases, and 16 bases lay outside the gene matches. The CDR3 runs 19 residues. The DNA for the CDR3 is TGTGCCAGCAGACTCTCCCGGGACAGGGGAAGCGCGGGCAATCAGCCCCAGCATTTT. This gives the protein CASRLSRDRGSAGNQPQHF.

This clone was recorded once. The genes are TRBV28 and TRBJ1-5; tentatively, D is TRBD1 (6 bases). Trimming took 5 bases from V and 5 from J, leaving 10 bases between them. The CDR3 is made up of 13 amino acids. CDR1 is MDHEN and CDR2 is SYDVKM in the germline V gene. The CDR3 here is CASSPGGDQPQHF. The CDR3 nucleotides read TGTGCCAGCAGTCCGGGGGGCGATCAGCCCCAGCATTTT.